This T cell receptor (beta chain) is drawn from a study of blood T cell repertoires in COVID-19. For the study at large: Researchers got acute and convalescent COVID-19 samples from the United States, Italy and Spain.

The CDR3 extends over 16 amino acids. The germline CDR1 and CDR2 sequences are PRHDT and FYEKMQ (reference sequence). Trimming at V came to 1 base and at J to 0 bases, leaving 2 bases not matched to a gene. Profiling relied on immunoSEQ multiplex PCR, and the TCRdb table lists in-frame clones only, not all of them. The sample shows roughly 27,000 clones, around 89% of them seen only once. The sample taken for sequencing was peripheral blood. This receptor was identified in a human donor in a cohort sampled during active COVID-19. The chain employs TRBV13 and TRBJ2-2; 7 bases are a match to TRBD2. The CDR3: CASSLAREPNTGELFF. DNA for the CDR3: TGTGCCAGCAGCTTAGCGCGGGAGCCGAACACCGGGGAGCTGTTTTTT. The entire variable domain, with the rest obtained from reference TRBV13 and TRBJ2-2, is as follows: AAGVIQSPRHLIKEKRETATLKCYPIPRHDTVYWYQQGPGQDPQFLISFYEKMQSDKGSIPDRFSAQQFSDYHSELNMSSLELGDSALYFCASSLAREPNTGELFFGEGSRLTVL.